These T cell receptor beta chains were read from a single sample in a study of OX40 agonist ivuxolimab in advanced cancers. Data came from immunoSEQ multiplex PCR; TCRdb stores just in-frame clones and leaves some out. The sample has about 28,000 clones; 75% to 95% are singletons. This material consisted of CD4+ or CD8+ T cells sorted from blood, taken in a trial of the OX40 agonist ivuxolimab. The source is an adult with an advanced solid tumor such as melanoma, head and neck, liver or kidney cancer. CDR3s leave out the opening cysteine and the closing phenylalanine or tryptophan. D genes are given only for firm matches.

V: TRBV5-1
D: .
CDR3: ASSLASPDTQY

V: TRBV30
D: TRBD2
CDR3: AWSDPLAGEGTGELF

V: TRBV21-1
D: .
CDR3: ASCLSLAVSQETQY

V: TRBV7-9
D: .
CDR3: ASSLTGSQSTIY

V: TRBV5-4
D: .
CDR3: ASSQDLGARTMGTEAF

V: TRBV7-9
D: TRBD1
CDR3: ASSSWTGMNTEAF

V: TRBV30
D: TRBD2
CDR3: AWSVPSGTYEQY

V: TRBV29-1
D: TRBD1
CDR3: SVEGGTGRNGYT

V: TRBV29-1
D: TRBD2
CDR3: SVIEGLAGSYEQY

V: TRBV6-5
D: TRBD1
CDR3: ASGTGGLQPQH

V: TRBV7-9
D: .
CDR3: ASSLVSLGVWDGYT

V: TRBV2
D: TRBD1
CDR3: ASSGGTGGNEQF

V: TRBV9
D: .
CDR3: ASSVEANTEAF

V: TRBV9
D: .
CDR3: ASSVDVMGNTIY

V: TRBV7-2
D: .
CDR3: ASSSEGWGDTQY

V: TRBV7-2
D: TRBD2
CDR3: ASSLDLAGAHNEQF

V: TRBV19
D: TRBD1
CDR3: ASITQGLVNTEAF

V: TRBV9
D: .
CDR3: ASSVEVTARGVGNEQF

V: TRBV10-2
D: TRBD2
CDR3: ASSRGRVYEQY

V: TRBV10-2
D: TRBD1
CDR3: ASSERGQDYGYT

V: TRBV2
D: .
CDR3: ASSAGDATNEKLF

V: TRBV9
D: .
CDR3: ASSPSSDTPY

V: TRBV19
D: .
CDR3: ASSITGIPYEQY

V: TRBV5-4
D: TRBD1
CDR3: ASSLVLGTGAYEQY

V: TRBV6-4
D: TRBD2
CDR3: ASSDSPLGLVGTDTQY

V: TRBV19
D: .
CDR3: ASSLHDQPQH

V: TRBV5-4
D: .
CDR3: ASSLGGARGQPQH

V: TRBV4-1
D: .
CDR3: ASSQGQEQF

V: TRBV7-9
D: TRBD2
CDR3: ASSSLAGQASYNEQF

V: TRBV19
D: TRBD2
CDR3: ASSSLSGSSYNEQF

V: TRBV20-1
D: TRBD1
CDR3: SATQGGEQY

V: TRBV7-9
D: TRBD2
CDR3: ASSFEMRTSSYNEQF

V: TRBV6-5
D: .
CDR3: ASTSGGPAHEQY

V: TRBV7-8
D: .
CDR3: ASSPWTDPYEQY

V: TRBV6-4
D: .
CDR3: ASSGHTGELF

V: TRBV5-1
D: .
CDR3: ASSAVGGSYEQY

V: TRBV25-1
D: .
CDR3: ASSGGLALGVNTEAF

V: TRBV4-1
D: TRBD1
CDR3: ASSQEWTGNQPQH

V: TRBV7-8
D: .
CDR3: ASSLALSGSYEQY

V: TRBV19
D: .
CDR3: ASSISQGGYEQY

V: TRBV5-1
D: TRBD2
CDR3: ASSFPSAGGSGTYEQY

V: TRBV6-6
D: .
CDR3: ASSPAFGINEQF

V: TRBV7-9
D: TRBD2
CDR3: ASSSGGGNEQF

V: TRBV10-3
D: TRBD2
CDR3: AISEREEQY

V: TRBV7-9
D: TRBD1
CDR3: ASSAGQEYEQY

V: TRBV19
D: TRBD2
CDR3: ASSMVVAGVYEQY

V: TRBV7-9
D: .
CDR3: ASSNTGLDGNTIY

V: TRBV4-3
D: TRBD2
CDR3: ASSQDRGSGGYYEQY